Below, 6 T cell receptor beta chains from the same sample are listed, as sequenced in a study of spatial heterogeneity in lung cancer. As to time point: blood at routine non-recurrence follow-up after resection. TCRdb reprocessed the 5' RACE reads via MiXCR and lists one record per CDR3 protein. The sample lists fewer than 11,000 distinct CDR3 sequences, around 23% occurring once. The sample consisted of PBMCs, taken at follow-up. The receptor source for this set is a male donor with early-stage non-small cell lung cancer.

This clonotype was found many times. CDR3 region: CSVEQRSGAPNEKLFF. CDR3 bases: TGCAGCGTTGAACAACGATCAGGGGCGCCGAATGAAAAACTGTTTTTT. The chain is built from TRBV29-1 and TRBJ1-4, with D tentatively TRBD1 (6 bases). The CDR3 extends over 16 amino acids. The germline V gene encodes CDR1 SQVTM and CDR2 ANQGSEA. V was clipped by 2 bases and J by 5 bases, with 18 bases between them.

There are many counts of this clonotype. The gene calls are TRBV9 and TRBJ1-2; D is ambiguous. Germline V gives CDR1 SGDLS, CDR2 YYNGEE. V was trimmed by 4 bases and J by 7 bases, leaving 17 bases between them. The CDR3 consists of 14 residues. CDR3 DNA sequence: TGTGCCAGCAGCCTAGGCGGTCCCATAAGTGGCTACACCTTC. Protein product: CASSLGGPISGYTF.

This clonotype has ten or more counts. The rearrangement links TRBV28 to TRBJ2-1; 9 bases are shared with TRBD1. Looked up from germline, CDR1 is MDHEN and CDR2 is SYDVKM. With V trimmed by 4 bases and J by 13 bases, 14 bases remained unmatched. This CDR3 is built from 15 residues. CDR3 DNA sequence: TGTGCCAGCAGTTCCTCCGGGACAGGGTTAGGCATACAGTTCTTC. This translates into CASSSSGTGLGIQFF. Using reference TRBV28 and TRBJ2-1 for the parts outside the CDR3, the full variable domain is DVKVTQSSRYLVKRTGEKVFLECVQDMDHENMFWYRQDPGLGLRLIYFSYDVKMKEKGDIPEGYSVSREKKERFSLILESASTNQTSMYLCASSSSGTGLGIQFFGPGTRLTVL.

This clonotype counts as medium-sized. The CDR3 region has the DNA TGTGCCAGCAGAAGATTCGGCTACCCTAGGGGAAACACCATATATTTT. Translating gives CASRRFGYPRGNTIYF. The chain has TRBV12-3 or TRBV12-4 and TRBJ1-3, with unresolved D. This CDR3 spans 16 amino acids. V was pared by 6 bases and J by 4 bases, with 19 bases between.

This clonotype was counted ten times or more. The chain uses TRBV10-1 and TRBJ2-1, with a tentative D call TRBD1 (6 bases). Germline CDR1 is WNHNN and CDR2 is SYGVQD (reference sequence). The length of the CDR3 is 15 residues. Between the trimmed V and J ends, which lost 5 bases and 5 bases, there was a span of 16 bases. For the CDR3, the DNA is TGCGCCAGCAGTCCCCTCCGGGACACAGACAATGAGCAGTTCTTC. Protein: CASSPLRDTDNEQFF.

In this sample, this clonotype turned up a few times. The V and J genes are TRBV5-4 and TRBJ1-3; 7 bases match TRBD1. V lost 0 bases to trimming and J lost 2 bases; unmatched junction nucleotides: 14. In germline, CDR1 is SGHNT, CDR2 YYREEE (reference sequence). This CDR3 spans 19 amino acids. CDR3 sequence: CASSLAGGIGTGAGNTIYF. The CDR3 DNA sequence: TGTGCCAGCAGCTTGGCGGGGGGTATTGGCACAGGGGCTGGAAACACCATATATTTT.